The rows below give T cell receptor beta chains drawn from one sample of a study of cytomegalovirus exposure and HLA in healthy donors. This table comes from immunoSEQ multiplex PCR, and its TCRdb copy is limited to in-frame clones, with some not included. The data show 150,000 to 200,000 clones, roughly 88% seen once. What was sequenced was PBMCs. The receptors derive from a man in his fifties in good health and CMV-seropositive. CDR3s include the opening cysteine and the closing phenylalanine or tryptophan. The D gene is left open where the match is weak. The size entry is marked missing in some rows and otherwise reads once, few, many or a size class.

-,-,TRBV15,TRBJ1-1,TGTGCCACCAGCAGACCTAAACGGGCTACAGGGCCGAACACTGAAGCTTTCTTT,CATSRPKRATGPNTEAFF
-,TRBD1,TRBV27,TRBJ1-1,TGTGCCAGCAGTGGACAGGGTCGGGGCACTGAAGCTTTCTTT,CASSGQGRGTEAFF
-,TRBD1,TRBV19,TRBJ1-5,TGTGCCAGTAGCCACGGACAGGGGGCGCGAAGGGCAAGTCAGCCCCAACATTTT,CASSHGQGARRASQPQHF
few,TRBD1,TRBV19,TRBJ2-7,TGTGCCAGTAGTATAGATCCCTTCGGTTTGGGACAGGGCACCTACGAGCAGTACTTC,CASSIDPFGLGQGTYEQYF
-,-,TRBV21-1,TRBJ2-3,TGTGCCAGCAGCAAAAGGACTAGCACAGATACGCAGTATTTT,CASSKRTSTDTQYF
-,-,TRBV4-1,TRBJ2-2,TGCGCCAGCAGCCAAGAACTAGGACGTGTCGCCGGGGAGCTGTTTTTT,CASSQELGRVAGELFF
few,TRBD1,TRBV7-9,TRBJ2-2,TGTGCCAGCAGCTTCCCCGGGACACCAGGGGGCGGGGAGCTGTTTTTT,CASSFPGTPGGGELFF
-,-,TRBV5-1,TRBJ2-7,TGCGCCAGCAGCCCTCAAGGACAAATTATCTCCTACGAGCAGTACTTC,CASSPQGQIISYEQYF
-,TRBD2,TRBV7-9,TRBJ2-1,TGTGCCAGCAGCTCACAAGCGGGGGGGCATGAGCAGTTCTTC,CASSSQAGGHEQFF
-,-,TRBV5-1,TRBJ1-2,TGCGCCAGCAGCTTGGCACAGGATAGCTATGGCTACACCTTC,CASSLAQDSYGYTF
once,-,TRBV15,TRBJ2-1,TGTGCCACCAGCAGACGTTACAATGAGCAGTTCTTC,CATSRRYNEQFF
-,-,TRBV27,TRBJ2-1,TGTGCCAGCAGTACCCGGACTGCCAGCTCCTACAATGAGCAGTTCTTC,CASSTRTASSYNEQFF
-,-,TRBV9,TRBJ1-1,TGTGCCAGCAGCCCCGGAGCGGGGTTAAACACTGAAGCTTTCTTT,CASSPGAGLNTEAFF
-,-,TRBV29-1,TRBJ2-5,TGCAGCGTTGCGGTGGTCCTGGAGACCCAGTACTTC,CSVAVVLETQYF
once,TRBD1,TRBV5-1,TRBJ1-1,TGCGCCAGCACGACTGGGACAGCGAACACTGAAGCTTTCTTT,CASTTGTANTEAFF
-,TRBD1,TRBV4-1,TRBJ1-5,TGCGCCAGCAGCCAAGGAGTGGCAGGGGGGACGCCCCAGCATTTT,CASSQGVAGGTPQHF
-,-,TRBV23-1,TRBJ2-1,TGCGCCACCCTGGTGAGTGGAGAGCACAATGAGCAGTTCTTC,CATLVSGEHNEQFF
-,TRBD2,TRBV30,TRBJ2-3,TGTGCCTGGAGTGTGGCGGGAGTGTCAACAGATACGCAGTATTTT,CAWSVAGVSTDTQYF
-,TRBD2,TRBV6-5,TRBJ2-3,TGTGCCAGCAGTTACTTAGCGGGGGGTATGGATACGCAGTATTTT,CASSYLAGGMDTQYF
-,TRBD2,TRBV7-2,TRBJ2-1,TGTGCCAGCAGCAGCAACCCGGGACTAGGAAACTACAATGAGCAGTTCTTC,CASSSNPGLGNYNEQFF
-,TRBD1,TRBV11-2,TRBJ2-3,TGTGCCAGCAGCTTAGGGGACAGGGGGAGAGATACGCAGTATTTT,CASSLGDRGRDTQYF
-,-,TRBV11-2,TRBJ1-6,TGTGCCAGCAGCTCGCCCCCGGGAAACTCACCCCTCCACTTT,CASSSPPGNSPLHF
-,TRBD2,TRBV19,TRBJ2-1,TGTGCCAGTAGCAAACTAGCGGGAGAGTCCCTCAATGAGCAGTTCTTC,CASSKLAGESLNEQFF
few,-,TRBV6-1,TRBJ1-5,TGTGCCAGCAGTGAAGTCCTTTCCGTGGCAGGGAGGCTTAGCAATCAGCCCCAGCATTTT,CASSEVLSVAGRLSNQPQHF
-,TRBD2,TRBV25-1,TRBJ2-1,TGTGCCAGTGGGACTAACGGGGGGAGCTCCTACAATGAGCAGTTCTTC,CASGTNGGSSYNEQFF
once,TRBD2,TRBV11-2,TRBJ2-2,TGTGCCAGCAGCTTCGGCGGGGGGGCCTACGGGGAGCTGTTTTTT,CASSFGGGAYGELFF
-,-,TRBV18,TRBJ2-1,TGTGCCAGCTCACGTGGCATCCAGGGATCTAACAATGAGCAGTTCTTC,CASSRGIQGSNNEQFF
-,-,TRBV4-1,TRBJ1-1,TGCGCCAGCAGCCAAGATAACACAGGGCGCACTGAAGCTTTCTTT,CASSQDNTGRTEAFF
-,TRBD2,TRBV7-3,TRBJ2-1,TGTGCCAGCAGCTTAACACCGATAGCGGGAGGGCCCGACAATGAGCAGTTCTTC,CASSLTPIAGGPDNEQFF
-,-,TRBV6-6,TRBJ1-4,TGTGCCAGCAGTTACGGAGAGACCGCCCGGGATGAAAAACTGTTTTTT,CASSYGETARDEKLFF
-,-,TRBV15,TRBJ1-4,TGTGCCACCAGCAGCCTAAGTGGCCCGAGGGAAAAACTGTTTTTT,CATSSLSGPREKLFF
-,-,TRBV6-1,TRBJ1-2,TGTGCCAGCAGTGATCGGAGGACCTTC,CASSDRRTF
-,TRBD1,TRBV15,TRBJ1-5,TGTGCCATAGGAGGGGGCGCGGGGCAGCCCCAGCATTTT,CAIGGGAGQPQHF
few,TRBD1,TRBV19,TRBJ1-4,TGTGCCAGTAGGAAGACAGGGGTTAATGAAAAACTGTTTTTT,CASRKTGVNEKLFF
-,-,TRBV5-1,TRBJ1-5,TGCGCCAGCAGCTTGGCGGTGGGCGACAATCAGCCCCAGCATTTT,CASSLAVGDNQPQHF